The TCR beta chain described here comes from a study of neoadjuvant anti-PD-1 for oral cavity cancer. Study-level information: Patients mostly received three to four biweekly nivolumab doses at 3 mg/kg before surgery.

Patients were newly diagnosed with stage II-IVA oral cavity squamous cell carcinoma without prior systemic or radiation treatment. The germline V gene has CDR1 SEHNR and CDR2 FQNEAQ (reference sequence). The J segment lost 3 bases and the V segment lost 5 bases, leaving 7 bases of the junction unmatched. The CDR3 has 16 amino acids. Two replicates per tumor sample, mostly from 4.8 ug of genomic DNA. TCRdb's table, derived via immunoSEQ multiplex PCR, lists solely in-frame clones and lacks some. Of several thousand clones in the sample, about 60% were seen once. Source: tumor tissue, taken before nivolumab (anti-PD-1) treatment. This clonotype was sampled from a person between 40 and 79 years old with oral cavity squamous cell carcinoma. The chain links TRBV7-9 to TRBJ1-5; TRBD1 aligns across 10 bases. The chain's CDR3 is CASSASGQGVNQPQHF. The CDR3 DNA reads as TGTGCCAGCAGCGCTTCTGGACAGGGGGTCAATCAGCCCCAGCATTTT.